This TCR beta chain was obtained from a study of OX40 agonist ivuxolimab in advanced cancers. About the study: Administration of intravenous ivuxolimab to patients occurred every 2 weeks at 0.01 to 10 mg/kg.

The CDR3 has 13 amino acids. CDR1 and CDR2 from the germline V gene are LNHDA and SQIVND (reference sequence). Trimming took 3 bases from V and 2 from J, leaving 6 bases between them. Assay: immunoSEQ multiplex PCR; the TCRdb copy retains only in-frame clones and omits some. The sample contains around 12,000 clones, more than 60% of which appear only once. This clone showed up just a few times. The sample consisted of CD4+ or CD8+ T cells sorted from blood, taken in a trial of the OX40 agonist ivuxolimab. This TCR was sampled from an adult with an advanced solid tumor such as melanoma, head and neck, liver or kidney cancer. The chain employs TRBV19 and TRBJ2-3; D call uncertain. The CDR3 spells CASSIVPTDTQYF. The CDR3 DNA follows: TGTGCCAGTAGTATCGTCCCCACAGATACGCAGTATTTT.